One sample yielded the 12 T cell receptor beta chains listed below, sequenced in a study of blood T cell repertoires in COVID-19. Repertoires were generated with immunoSEQ multiplex PCR, while TCRdb's copy carries only in-frame clones and drops some. Among roughly 330,000 clones listed, approximately 82% were seen once. The sequenced sample was peripheral blood. These receptors all stem from a woman aged 50 to 65 with acute or convalescent COVID-19.

The gene calls are TRBV7-2 and TRBJ1-1; 9 bases are a match to TRBD1. The V segment lost 1 base and the J segment 5 bases; nucleotides outside the gene matches: 5. Looked up from germline, CDR1 is SGHTA and CDR2 is FQGNSA. The CDR3 length is 15 residues. As DNA, the CDR3 is TGTGCCAGCAGCTTAGAAGGGACAGGGAGGACTGAAGCTTTCTTT. Amino acid sequence: CASSLEGTGRTEAFF.

The table lists this clone with a few counts. The chain links TRBV5-6 to TRBJ2-7; TRBD2 might be the D (6 bases). The CDR3 sequence is 14 residues long. Trimming removed 3 bases at V and 1 base at J, with 11 bases between. Germline loops: CDR1 SGHDT, CDR2 YYEEEE. The CDR3 spells CASSSAGSSYEQYF. The CDR3 DNA is TGTGCCAGCAGCTCCGCGGGGTCTTCCTACGAGCAGTACTTC. Complete variable domain (other parts from reference TRBV5-6 and TRBJ2-7): DAGVTQSPTHLIKTRGQQVTLRCSPKSGHDTVSWYQQALGQGPQFIFQYYEEEERQRGNFPDRFSGHQFPNYSSELNVNALLLGDSALYLCASSSAGSSYEQYFGPGTRLTVT.

This clone came up once. V is TRBV7-3 and J is TRBJ1-4; D uncertain. Germline loops: CDR1 SGHTA, CDR2 FQGTGA. This CDR3 is 15 amino acids long. V was pared by 2 bases and J by 8 bases, with 15 bases between. CDR3 loop: CASSLGRSDEEKLFF. The CDR3 DNA reads TGTGCCAGCAGCTTAGGTCGGAGTGATGAGGAAAAACTGTTTTTT.

The chain links TRBV15 to TRBJ2-2; 11 nucleotides agree with TRBD2. This CDR3 comprises 17 residues. With 0 bases clipped from V and 9 bases from J, the junction kept 9 bases outside the gene matches. Germline CDR1 is LNHNV and CDR2 is YYDKDF (reference sequence). The CDR3 nucleotides read TGTGCCACCAGCAGAGAAGGTGCTAGCGGGAGGAATCGGGAGCTGTTTTTT. Residues: CATSREGASGRNRELFF.

The rearrangement links TRBV11-3 to TRBJ2-2; TRBD2 matches at 10 bases. V lost 5 bases, J lost 5 bases, and 8 bases stayed unmatched. CDR1 is SGHNT, CDR2 YENEEA, per germline. CDR3 length equals 16 residues. CDR3 residues: CASSLSGRVGTGELFF. Written as DNA, the CDR3 is TGTGCCAGCAGCCTCAGCGGGAGGGTCGGGACCGGGGAGCTGTTTTTT.

Comments on this clone: The conserved phenylalanine or tryptophan is not found at the CDR3 terminus, so this likely reflects a read error. Because the CDR3's place on the DNA is in doubt, the DNA is left out and the CDR3 is given as listed by TCRdb. The rearrangement joins TRBV20-1 to TRBJ1-3; TRBD1, the table's D call, was not compared with the DNA. Inclusive of both ends, the CDR3 amounts to 11 amino acids. Germline V lookup: CDR1 DFQATT, CDR2 SNEGSKA (reference sequence). CDR3 amino acids: CSARDLDRQEL.

The gene calls are TRBV24-1 and TRBJ2-5, with a weak D call TRBD1 (6 bases). Trimming left V 4 bases short and J 1 base short, with 9 bases between. This CDR3 contains 14 residues. Germline V CDR1 and CDR2: KGHDR, SFDVKD. The CDR3 region is CATSDGTSQETQYF. CDR3 nucleotide sequence: TGTGCCACCAGTGACGGGACAAGCCAAGAGACCCAGTACTTC.

The rearrangement joins TRBV5-1 to TRBJ2-1; 8 bases align to TRBD2. The CDR3 has 16 residues. The germline V gene has CDR1 SGHRS and CDR2 YFSETQ. V shed 0 bases and J 2 bases; nucleotides not matched to a gene: 4. The chain's CDR3 is CASSLDVSGAYNEQFF. DNA for the CDR3: TGCGCCAGCAGCTTGGACGTTAGCGGGGCCTACAATGAGCAGTTCTTC. Filled out from reference TRBV5-1 and TRBJ2-1, the complete variable domain reads KAGVTQTPRYLIKTRGQQVTLSCSPISGHRSVSWYQQTPGQGLQFLFEYFSETQRNKGNFPGRFSGRQFSNSRSEMNVSTLELGDSALYLCASSLDVSGAYNEQFFGPGTRLTVL.

This clone was seen only once. The genes are TRBV25-1 and TRBJ2-3, with 8 bases that match TRBD1. CDR1 and CDR2 from the germline V gene are MGHDK and SYGVNS. The junction had 7 bases not matched to a gene; V was cut back by 6 bases and J by 5 bases. The CDR3 loop spans 14 amino acids. The CDR3 reads CASSPTGAVDTQYF. CDR3 bases: TGTGCCAGCAGCCCGACAGGGGCTGTAGATACGCAGTATTTT.

This clone occurred once. CDR3 bases: TGCGCCAGCAGCTGGACAGATCTGAGTGGCTACACCTTC. Its translation is CASSWTDLSGYTF. The V call is TRBV5-1, the J call TRBJ1-2, with D possibly matching TRBD1 (6 bases). Per the germline V gene, CDR1 is SGHRS and CDR2 is YFSETQ. The CDR3 covers 13 residues. The V end was cut by 3 bases, the J end by 7 bases, with 13 bases between.

The genes are TRBV30 and TRBJ1-1, with TRBD1 matching over 9 bases. J lost 6 bases, V lost 2 bases, and 19 bases had no gene match. Per the germline V gene, CDR1 is GTSNPN and CDR2 is SVGIG (reference sequence). The CDR3 length is 18 residues. CDR3 nucleotide sequence: TGTGCCTGGAGTACACCACCTCAGACAACAGGGGGCATTGCTGAAGCTTTCTTT. It yields the protein CAWSTPPQTTGGIAEAFF.

This clone was found a few times. The V gene is TRBV6-5, the J gene TRBJ2-7; 12 bases are a match to TRBD1. The V gene end was trimmed by 7 bases and the J gene end by 2 bases; junction bases not matched to a gene: 3. This CDR3 is 14 amino acids long. From germline, CDR1 is MNHEY and CDR2 SVGAGI. In DNA form, the CDR3 reads TGTGCCAGCACCGGGACAGGGGGCCCCTACGAGCAGTACTTC. Its translation: CASTGTGGPYEQYF.